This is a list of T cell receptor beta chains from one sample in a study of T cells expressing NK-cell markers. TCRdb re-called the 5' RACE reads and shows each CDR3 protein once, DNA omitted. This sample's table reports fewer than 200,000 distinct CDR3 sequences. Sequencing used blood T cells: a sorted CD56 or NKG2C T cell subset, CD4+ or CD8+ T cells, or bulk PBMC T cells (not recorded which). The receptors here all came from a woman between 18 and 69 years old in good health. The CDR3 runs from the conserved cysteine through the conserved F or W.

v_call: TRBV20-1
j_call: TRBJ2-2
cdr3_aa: CSALPENTGELFF

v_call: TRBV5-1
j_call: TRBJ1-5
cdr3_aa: CASSLVSGDPQHF

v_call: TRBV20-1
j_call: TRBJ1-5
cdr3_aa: CSALFTGGNQPQHF

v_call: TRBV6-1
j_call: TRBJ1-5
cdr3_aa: CASRRGGQGAVQPQHF

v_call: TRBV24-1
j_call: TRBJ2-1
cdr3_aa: CATSEQGGYNEQFF

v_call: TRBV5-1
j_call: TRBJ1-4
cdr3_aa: CASSMGQGVEKLFF

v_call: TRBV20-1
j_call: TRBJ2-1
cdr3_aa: CSARDGRAGNEQFF

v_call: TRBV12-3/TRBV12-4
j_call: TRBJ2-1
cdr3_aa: CASTVGISYNEQFF

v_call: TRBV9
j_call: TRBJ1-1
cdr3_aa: CASSAHPRDPEAFF

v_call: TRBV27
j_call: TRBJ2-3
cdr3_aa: CASGRGQVLNTDTQYF

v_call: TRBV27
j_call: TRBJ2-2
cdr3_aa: CASSLVLASGELFF

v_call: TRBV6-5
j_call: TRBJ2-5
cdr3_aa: CASSYSIGTGGAKTQYF

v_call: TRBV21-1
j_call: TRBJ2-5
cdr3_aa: CASSKSREETQYF

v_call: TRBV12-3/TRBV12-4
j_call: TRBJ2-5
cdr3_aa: CASRATAETQYF

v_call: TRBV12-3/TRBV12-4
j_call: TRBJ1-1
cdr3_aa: CASRQSSTGAIGAFF

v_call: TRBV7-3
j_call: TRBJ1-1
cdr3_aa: CASSQGANTEAFF

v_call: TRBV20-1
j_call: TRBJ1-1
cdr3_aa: CSALEYPGGEAFF

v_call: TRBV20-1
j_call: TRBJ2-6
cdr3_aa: CSVPGAGANVLTF

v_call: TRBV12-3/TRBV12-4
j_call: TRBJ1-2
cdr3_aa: CASSLLHKPNYGYTF

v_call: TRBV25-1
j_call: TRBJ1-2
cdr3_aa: CASSVGAGGYTF

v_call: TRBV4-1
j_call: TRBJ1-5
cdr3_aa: CASSLVGRDGPQHF

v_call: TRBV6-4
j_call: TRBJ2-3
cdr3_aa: CASSPGTSLHTQYF

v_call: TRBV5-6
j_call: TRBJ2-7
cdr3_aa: CASSFRDRGYEQYF

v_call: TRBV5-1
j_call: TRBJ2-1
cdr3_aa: CASSLSALLDPEQFF

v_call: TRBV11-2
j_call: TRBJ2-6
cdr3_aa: CASSLMEANVLTF

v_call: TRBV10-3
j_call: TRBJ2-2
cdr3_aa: CAIQTGAGLNTGELFF

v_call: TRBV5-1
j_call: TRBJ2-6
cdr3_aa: CASSLFAVPNGANVLTF

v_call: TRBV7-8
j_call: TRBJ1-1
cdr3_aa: CASSSGLGAFF